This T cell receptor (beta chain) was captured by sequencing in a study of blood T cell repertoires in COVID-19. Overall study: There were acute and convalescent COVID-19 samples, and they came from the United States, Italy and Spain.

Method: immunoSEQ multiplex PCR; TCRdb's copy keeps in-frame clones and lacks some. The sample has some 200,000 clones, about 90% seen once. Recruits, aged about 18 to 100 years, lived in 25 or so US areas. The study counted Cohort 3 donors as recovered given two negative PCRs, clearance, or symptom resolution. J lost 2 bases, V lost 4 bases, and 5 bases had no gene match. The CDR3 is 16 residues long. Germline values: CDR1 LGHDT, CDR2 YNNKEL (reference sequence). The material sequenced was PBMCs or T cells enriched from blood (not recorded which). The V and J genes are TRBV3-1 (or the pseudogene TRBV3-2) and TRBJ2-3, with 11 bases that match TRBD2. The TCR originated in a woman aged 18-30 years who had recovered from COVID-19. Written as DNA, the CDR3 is TGTGCCAGCAGCCGTCCTAGCGGGGGGACCACAGATACGCAGTATTTT. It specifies CASSRPSGGTTDTQYF.